The rows below give T cell receptor beta chains drawn from one sample of a study of blood T cell repertoires in COVID-19. Clones were sequenced by immunoSEQ multiplex PCR, and TCRdb holds only the in-frame ones, with some missing. The sample consists of 250,000 or so clones, approximately 80% of them appearing once. The source material was PBMCs or T cells enriched from blood (not recorded which). The receptors derive from a man between 60 and 70 years old who had recovered from COVID-19. The CDR3 runs from the conserved cysteine through the conserved F or W. The D gene is left open where the match is weak.

CDR3aa,v_gene,d_gene
CASSQRTGGIIIYEQYF,TRBV5-8,TRBD1
CASSLYSGTVSYEQYF,TRBV5-1,TRBD1
CASSIGTGGQETQYF,TRBV19,TRBD1
CASSQEKLAGGPSTQYF,TRBV4-2,TRBD2
CASSLLPGLAGFIGELFF,TRBV5-1,TRBD2
CASSPGINEKLFF,TRBV6-6,NA
CASSFTGEEQYF,TRBV5-5,TRBD1
CASSLEGRGRGTDTQYF,TRBV5-1,TRBD1
CASSSREAYEQYF,TRBV13,NA
CASSLRQGMNTGELFF,TRBV7-7,TRBD1
CSASRAGGTDTQYF,TRBV20-1,TRBD2
CATSRGQAYGYTF,TRBV24-1,TRBD1
CASSSSGTGGFF,TRBV11-2,TRBD1
CASSSTGGADTQYF,TRBV27,TRBD1
CASSEGSGIDTQYF,TRBV2,NA
CASSADRGSYNEQFF,TRBV9,TRBD1
CASGGEDTQYF,TRBV7-2,TRBD2
CASSFGTGRLYEQYF,TRBV13,TRBD1
CASSELTSGFQETQYF,TRBV2,TRBD2
CASTSGTGRAGELFF,TRBV6-5,TRBD1
CASSARQGLSGELFF,TRBV9,TRBD1
CASSIGGNSPLHF,TRBV19,NA
CASSEGTGGTFGANVLTF,TRBV9,TRBD1
CASSTRDRGRNGYTF,TRBV19,TRBD1
CASRGGNTEAFF,TRBV12-3/TRBV12-4,NA
CASSQGDRANEKLFF,TRBV6-5,TRBD1
CASSLEGQQETQYF,TRBV5-1,TRBD1
CASWEGGTGELFF,TRBV6-6,NA
CASSQAGGIGNEQFF,TRBV3-1/TRBV3-2,TRBD2
CASSRQGPDEKLFF,TRBV5-6,TRBD1
CASRGTGGTYSNQPQHF,TRBV19,TRBD1
CAWSGDRGGYGYTF,TRBV30,TRBD1
CASSSNQGKRTEAFF,TRBV7-2,NA
CASSPVPSGIYNEQFF,TRBV18,TRBD2
CASSQEGLSGETQYF,TRBV4-1,NA
CASSAPGQRPPSYNSPLHF,TRBV6-2/TRBV6-3,TRBD1
CSAAGNTEAFF,TRBV20-1,NA
CASSLIGGGTDTQYF,TRBV5-1,NA
CASRRTGGNTGELFF,TRBV19,TRBD1
CAISESRGVKTYEQYF,TRBV10-3,NA
CASSQGSEGELFF,TRBV3-1/TRBV3-2,NA
CASRKQGALGYTF,TRBV6-5,TRBD1
CSVGSGMGIQYF,TRBV29-1,NA
CPSSTPMGGGGETQYF,TRBV6-6,TRBD2
CASSSSQGGYTF,TRBV11-3,NA
CATSREGLLNTEAFF,TRBV15,NA
CASRSQGGAGELFF,TRBV7-3,NA
CASSSAGATNEKLFF,TRBV5-1,NA
CASSTRQGADNEQFF,TRBV19,TRBD1
CASSRFIKGEGNEQFF,TRBV19,TRBD2
CSVDWTGGKGYTF,TRBV29-1,TRBD1
CASSNIGYGNQPQHF,TRBV6-5,NA
CAISEGQRGGNEQFF,TRBV10-3,TRBD2
CASSREDSRPFALHF,TRBV4-3,NA
CASSESGGTGHYNSPLHF,TRBV10-1,NA
CASTVDRVGSPLHF,TRBV6-6,TRBD1
CASSSDRDRSTGELFF,TRBV6-2/TRBV6-3,TRBD1
CASSLYGTENTEAFF,TRBV7-3,TRBD1
CASSDRAGYGYTF,TRBV10-2,NA